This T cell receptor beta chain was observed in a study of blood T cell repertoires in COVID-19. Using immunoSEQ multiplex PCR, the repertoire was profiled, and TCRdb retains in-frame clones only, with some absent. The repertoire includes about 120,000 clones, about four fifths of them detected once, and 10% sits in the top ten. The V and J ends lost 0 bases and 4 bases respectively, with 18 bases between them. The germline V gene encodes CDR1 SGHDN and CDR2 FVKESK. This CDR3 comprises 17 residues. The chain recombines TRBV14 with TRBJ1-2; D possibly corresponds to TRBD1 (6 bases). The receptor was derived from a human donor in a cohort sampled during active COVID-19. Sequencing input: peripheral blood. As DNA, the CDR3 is TGTGCCAGCAGCCAAGATCGGCCAGGGGCGGGCGGCTATGGCTACACCTTC. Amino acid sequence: CASSQDRPGAGGYGYTF.